A single sample gave rise to the 29 T cell receptor beta chains below, sequenced in a study of blood T cells in healthy people across ages. Combining a sample-barcoded 5' primer with a J-beta primer mix, a second PCR ran for roughly 7 to 11 cycles. TCRdb reanalysed the 5' RACE reads using MiXCR and keeps one entry per CDR3 protein. The sample includes some 850,000 distinct CDR3 sequences, roughly 24% of them seen just once. The data were also submitted as part of a second study, on T cells of mothers and their children.

Material: blood. The source is a boy aged 5-17 years in good health.

This clonotype was seen only a few times. The chain employs TRBV28 and TRBJ1-4; D is uncertain. Trimming removed 2 bases from V and 5 bases from J, with 9 bases in between. Germline loops: CDR1 MDHEN, CDR2 SYDVKM. This CDR3 region has 14 residues. CDR3 DNA sequence: TGTGCCAGCAGTTTAACGGGGAACAATGAAAAACTGTTTTTT. This sequence encodes CASSLTGNNEKLFF.

This chain joins TRBV29-1 and TRBJ1-5; D not resolved. The length of the CDR3 is 13 residues. Per germline, CDR1 SQVTM and CDR2 ANQGSEA. V was cut by 6 bases and J by 4 bases, with 13 bases left in between. CDR3 bases: TGCAGCGTCCTACTAGGGTTAAATCAGCCCCAGCATTTT. This sequence encodes CSVLLGLNQPQHF.

This clonotype was detected only a few times. The genes are TRBV7-8 and TRBJ1-4; D perhaps matches TRBD1 (5 bases). This CDR3 comprises 16 residues. V shed 4 bases and J shed 3 bases, with 15 bases lying between them. The germline V gene encodes CDR1 SGHVS and CDR2 FQNEAQ. CDR3: CASSSRERMANEKLFF. In DNA, the CDR3 is TGTGCCAGCAGCTCCAGGGAGAGAATGGCTAATGAAAAACTGTTTTTT.

The genes are TRBV6-5 and TRBJ1-1; the D gene is possibly TRBD1 (5 bases). CDR1 is MNHEY, CDR2 SVGAGI, per germline. The CDR3 length is 15 residues. V was shortened by 5 bases and J by 3 bases, with 16 bases between the two germline ends. The CDR3 is CASSQSFQGYTEAFF. The CDR3 region has the DNA TGTGCCAGCAGTCAATCTTTTCAGGGCTACACTGAAGCTTTCTTT.

This chain uses TRBV6-5 with TRBJ2-3; D not resolved. Trimming shortened V by 5 bases and J by 6 bases, and 12 bases separated the two germline ends. Germline assignment: CDR1 MNHEY and CDR2 SVGAGI. The CDR3 is 13 amino acids. CDR3 residues: CASSLPSRDTQYF. Here the CDR3 DNA reads TGTGCCAGCAGTCTCCCATCAAGGGATACGCAGTATTTT.

The J gene is TRBJ2-5, the V gene TRBV20-1, with TRBD2 identical over 14 bases. The CDR3 has 14 amino acids. V dropped 5 bases and J dropped 4; count of bases not matched to a gene: 3. In germline, CDR1 is DFQATT, CDR2 SNEGSKA (reference sequence). The CDR3: CSAGLAGGGETQYF. CDR3 bases: TGCAGTGCTGGACTAGCGGGGGGTGGAGAGACCCAGTACTTC.

The chain combines TRBV20-1 with TRBJ2-5; TRBD2 matches at 13 bases. The J call may be wrong; the DNA end is better matched by TRBJ2-1. CDR1 and CDR2 (germline): DFQATT, SNEGSKA (reference sequence). This CDR3 spans 16 amino acids. As DNA, the CDR3 is TGCAGTGCTAGATCGGGACTAGCGGGGTTACAGGTTGAGCAGTTCTTC. It encodes CSARSGLAGLQVEQFF.

The chain combines TRBV7-2 with TRBJ2-4, with D tentatively TRBD1 (6 bases). Germline CDR1 reads SGHTA; CDR2 reads FQGNSA. This CDR3 contains 13 residues. Trimming took 6 bases from V and 6 from J, leaving 12 bases between them. CDR3 nucleotides: TGTGCCAGCAGAACTCCAGGGGTAAACATTCAGTACTTC. It translates to CASRTPGVNIQYF.

As regards this clonotype: An end of the junction does not agree with germline; a read error may underlie this. The rearrangement uses TRBV7-9 and TRBJ1-3; TRBD1 is a possible D gene (6 bases). This CDR3 has 15 residues. Germline lookup yields CDR1 SEHNR and CDR2 FQNEAQ (reference sequence). The CDR3: CASSQRGGAGNIIYF. In DNA form, the CDR3 reads TGTGCCAGCAGCCAACGAGGGGGGGCTGGAAACATCATATATTTT.

This clonotype has only one observation. One end of the junction fails to match germline, which may point to a read error. This chain connects TRBV27 to TRBJ1-4; 8 nucleotides align to TRBD1. From germline, CDR1 is MNHEY and CDR2 SMNVEV (reference sequence). The CDR3 contains 15 residues. CDR3 sequence (DNA): TGTGCCAGCAGTTCTCCCGGGACAGGAAGTGAAAAACTGTTCTTT. This translates into CASSSPGTGSEKLFF.

The V gene is TRBV5-1, the J gene TRBJ2-1, with 8 bases matching TRBD2. Germline V lookup: CDR1 SGHRS, CDR2 YFSETQ. This CDR3 has 18 residues. Germline trimming cut 0 bases from V and 0 bases from J; bases unmatched to any gene: 8. The CDR3 DNA is TGCGCCAGCAGCTTGGCTGCGGGGGGATTCAGCTCCTACAATGAGCAGTTCTTC. This gives the protein CASSLAAGGFSSYNEQFF.

There are a few counts of this clonotype. This chain joins TRBV7-9 and TRBJ2-2; 11 positions agree with TRBD2. The germline V gene has CDR1 SEHNR and CDR2 FQNEAQ (reference sequence). V shed 2 bases, J shed 4 bases, and the junction held 6 bases outside the gene matches. This CDR3 comprises 17 residues. CDR3 bases: TGTGCCAGCAGCTTAACGGGACTAGCGGCGCCCACCGGGGAGCTGTTTTTT. Protein product: CASSLTGLAAPTGELFF.

This chain connects TRBV11-2 to TRBJ2-6; D unresolved. This CDR3 has 17 amino acids. In germline, CDR1 is SGHAT, CDR2 FQNNGV. V dropped 2 bases and J dropped 0 bases, with 11 bases sitting between them. The CDR3 nucleotides read TGTGCCAGCAGCTTAAGATTGGGTGACTCTGGGGCCAACGTCCTGACTTTC. Translated: CASSLRLGDSGANVLTF.

In its sample, this clonotype was seen a few times. V and J are TRBV12-3 or TRBV12-4 and TRBJ2-6, with D maybe TRBD1 (5 bases). This CDR3 is 16 amino acids long. V lost 3 bases and J lost 0, with 9 bases in between. The CDR3 region is CASSLYRLSGANVLTF. CDR3 nucleotides: TGTGCCAGCAGTTTGTACAGGCTCTCTGGGGCCAACGTCCTGACTTTC.

V and J are TRBV3-1 and TRBJ1-2; D gene uncertain. CDR1 and CDR2 from the germline V gene are LGHDT and YNNKEL (reference sequence). V was clipped by 7 bases and J by 1 base, with 16 bases between them. The length of the CDR3 is 15 residues. The CDR3 spells CASTASWSINYGYTF. DNA of the CDR3: TGTGCCAGCACCGCTAGTTGGTCTATTAACTATGGCTACACCTTC.

The sample holds a few counts of this clonotype. The gene calls are TRBV6-5 and TRBJ2-1, with TRBD2 as a possible D gene (6 bases). The V gene lost 5 bases and the J gene lost 7 bases, with 18 bases spanning the gap. This CDR3 has 15 residues. Germline CDR1 is MNHEY and CDR2 is SVGAGI. The CDR3 loop is CASSIGGSQWNEQFF. The CDR3, as DNA: TGTGCCAGCAGTATCGGGGGTTCGCAATGGAATGAGCAGTTCTTC.

This clonotype was detected a few times. DNA for the CDR3: TGCAGTGCTAGTCCGGTCTCCTATAATTCACCCCTCCACTTT. Its protein is CSASPVSYNSPLHF. This chain uses TRBV20-1 with TRBJ1-6, with unresolved D. This CDR3 has 14 residues. CDR1 is DFQATT and CDR2 is SNEGSKA in the germline V gene (reference sequence). V was pared by 3 bases and J by 0 bases, with 6 bases between.

The V call is TRBV28, the J call TRBJ2-7, with D hard to call. CDR3 length equals 17 residues. V was clipped by 2 bases and J by 0 bases, with 17 bases between them. The germline V gene has CDR1 MDHEN and CDR2 SYDVKM. The CDR3 spells CASSLAIGEIFSYEQYF. In DNA form, the CDR3 reads TGTGCCAGCAGTTTAGCTATTGGCGAAATATTCTCCTACGAGCAGTACTTC.

The chain couples TRBV13 to TRBJ2-5, with TRBD1 matching 8 bases. This CDR3 spans 13 amino acids. Trimming removed 7 bases from V and 5 bases from J; junction bases left unmatched: 6. The germline CDR1 and CDR2 sequences are PRHDT and FYEKMQ (reference sequence). The CDR3 reads CASTPTGGETQYF. CDR3 bases: TGTGCCAGCACACCCACAGGGGGTGAGACCCAGTACTTC.

This rearrangement joins TRBV2 to TRBJ2-5; possibly TRBD2 for D (6 bases). The J call may be in error: the DNA end matches TRBJ2-7 better. Germline CDR1 SNHLY, CDR2 FYNNEI. The CDR3 has 15 amino acids. In DNA form, the CDR3 reads TGTGCCAGCAGTGATCCGGACGGGAGCTCCTACGAGCAGTACTTC. Translating it yields CASSDPDGSSYEQYF.

The V gene is TRBV9, the J gene TRBJ2-5; 9 bases line up with TRBD2. The J call may be wrong; the DNA end is better matched by TRBJ2-1. This CDR3 comprises 14 residues. CDR1 SGDLS and CDR2 YYNGEE come from the germline V gene. DNA of the CDR3: TGTGCCAGCAGCGCGACTAGCGGACTCAATGAGCAGTTCTTC. Amino acids: CASSATSGLNEQFF.

V and J are TRBV6-1 and TRBJ2-7; 10 positions match TRBD2. After removal of 4 bases from V and 3 bases from J, the junction contained 3 bases not matched to a gene. This CDR3 has 14 residues. CDR1 MNHNS and CDR2 SASEGT come from the germline V gene. The CDR3 DNA sequence: TGTGCCAGCAGTGCTAGCGGGGGACACTACGAGCAGTACTTC. This encodes CASSASGGHYEQYF.

This clonotype was recorded a few times. V gene TRBV12-3 or TRBV12-4 combines with J gene TRBJ1-2; 8 bases align to TRBD1. The CDR3 loop spans 14 amino acids. The trim removed 5 bases at V and 5 bases at J, leaving 7 bases unmatched. Here the CDR3 DNA reads TGTGCCAGCAGTCCCTCCGGACAGGGATATGGCTACACCTTC. Amino acids: CASSPSGQGYGYTF.

This clonotype was seen a handful of times. CDR3 sequence reads: CSVTTGTGNSPLHF. The CDR3 nucleotides are TGCAGCGTCACTACCGGGACAGGGAATTCACCCCTCCACTTT. V is TRBV29-1 and J is TRBJ1-6; TRBD1 agrees at 9 bases. Unmatched junction bases numbered 7, after V lost 6 bases and J lost 7 bases. CDR3 length: 14 amino acids. The germline CDR1 and CDR2 sequences are SQVTM and ANQGSEA. The whole variable domain, filled in from reference TRBV29-1 and TRBJ1-6, reads SAVISQKPSRDICQRGTSLTIQCQVDSQVTMMFWYRQQPGQSLTLIATANQGSEATYESGFVIDKFPISRPNLTFSTLTVSNMSPEDSSIYLCSVTTGTGNSPLHFGNGTRLTVT.

This rearrangement joins TRBV19 to TRBJ2-3, with 7 nucleotides matching TRBD1. With V trimmed by 7 bases and J by 5 bases, 9 bases remained unmatched. Looked up from germline, CDR1 is LNHDA and CDR2 is SQIVND (reference sequence). The CDR3 sequence is 14 residues long. The CDR3: CASKMTGSGDTQYF. The CDR3 region has the DNA TGTGCCAGTAAGATGACAGGGAGTGGAGATACGCAGTATTTT.

This sequence joins TRBV25-1 and TRBJ2-4, with TRBD1 matching over 7 bases. V was pared by 1 base and J by 6 bases, with 15 bases of the junction left unmatched. This CDR3 comprises 18 residues. Germline V gene data show CDR1 as MGHDK and CDR2 as SYGVNS. The CDR3 DNA reads as TGTGCCAGCAGTGAATTGACCGGGTCAGGGGGTTCCCGAAACATTCAGTACTTC. It translates to CASSELTGSGGSRNIQYF.

This clonotype was seen a handful of times. The CDR3 here is CASSQYRLAGYNEQFF. DNA for the CDR3: TGTGCCAGCAGCCAATATCGCCTAGCGGGTTACAATGAGCAGTTCTTC. The chain uses TRBV3-1 and TRBJ2-1, with 8 bases that match TRBD2. In germline, CDR1 is LGHDT, CDR2 YNNKEL (reference sequence). V was clipped by 2 bases and J by 4 bases; unmatched bases: 7. CDR3 length: 16 amino acids.

In its sample, this clonotype was seen a few times. The rearrangement uses TRBV7-2 and TRBJ2-5, with 9 bases matching TRBD1. V gave up 1 base and J gave up 4 bases; unmatched junction bases: 10. Germline V gene sequence: CDR1 SGHTA, CDR2 FQGNSA. The CDR3 runs to 17 residues. This chain's CDR3 is CASSLVGGTGWRETQYF. The CDR3 nucleotides read TGTGCCAGCAGCTTAGTCGGGGGGACAGGGTGGAGAGAGACCCAGTACTTC.

The chain combines TRBV19 with TRBJ2-5, with 8 bases lining up with TRBD2. The J call may be wrong; the DNA end is better matched by TRBJ2-1. The CDR3 sequence is 14 residues long. Germline loops: CDR1 LNHDA, CDR2 SQIVND (reference sequence). The CDR3 DNA follows: TGTGCCAGTAGTATAGCGGGGGGGTCGGGTGAGCAGTTCTTC. This codes for CASSIAGGSGEQFF.